The 8 T cell receptor beta chains in this list originate from one sample, sequenced in a study of T cell changes during pregnancy in multiple sclerosis. Profiling relied on immunoSEQ multiplex PCR, and the TCRdb table lists in-frame clones only, not all of them. This sample has roughly 100,000 clones; approximately 91% occur once, and the top ten carry around 3%. The sample here was peripheral blood, taken in the second trimester of pregnancy. These receptors all come from a female donor with multiple sclerosis, enrolled in a pregnancy study.

The genes are TRBV19 and TRBJ1-5; D remains ambiguous. CDR1 and CDR2 (germline): LNHDA, SQIVND (reference sequence). The CDR3 is made up of 15 amino acids. The V end lost 6 bases, the J end lost 3 bases, and 15 bases lay between the germline ends. The CDR3 loop reads CASRPTLGSNQPQHF. As DNA, the CDR3 is TGTGCCAGTAGGCCCACCTTGGGCTCCAATCAGCCCCAGCATTTT.

In its sample, this clone was seen a few times. This chain links TRBV6-5 with TRBJ2-2; possibly TRBD2 for D (5 bases). This CDR3 has 14 amino acids. V lost 0 bases and J 7 bases, leaving 9 bases between the germline ends. The V gene's germline CDR1 is MNHEY and CDR2 SVGAGI. CDR3 DNA sequence: TGTGCCAGCAGTTACTCGGAGCGGATCGGGGAGCTGTTTTTT. Amino acids: CASSYSERIGELFF.

V usage is TRBV6-6 and J usage is TRBJ1-5, with 7 nucleotides matching TRBD1. After removal of 5 bases from V and 3 bases from J, the junction contained 10 bases not matched to a gene. CDR3 length equals 16 residues. CDR1 MNHNY and CDR2 SVGAGI come from the germline V gene (reference sequence). CDR3 DNA sequence: TGTGCCAGCAGTGCCGGGACAGCCGGCTACAATCAGCCCCAGCATTTT. Its translation is CASSAGTAGYNQPQHF.

J is TRBJ2-3 and V is TRBV4-1; 11 positions agree with TRBD2. The germline V gene encodes CDR1 MGHRA and CDR2 YSYEKL. V lost 0 bases, J lost 5 bases, and 10 bases stayed unmatched. CDR3 length: 18 residues. CDR3 DNA sequence: TGCGCCAGCAGCCAAGACCCGAATAGCGGGAGGGGCGGAGATACGCAGTATTTT. Its protein is CASSQDPNSGRGGDTQYF.

This chain connects TRBV6-6 to TRBJ1-1; D remains unclear. Looked up from germline, CDR1 is MNHNY and CDR2 is SVGAGI (reference sequence). With 7 bases removed from V and 8 bases from J, the gap between germline ends came to 11 bases. CDR3 length: 11 residues. CDR3 protein: CASNRREEAFF. The DNA for the CDR3 is TGTGCCAGCAATAGGAGAGAAGAAGCTTTCTTT.

Written as DNA, the CDR3 is TGTGCCCCCATAGTGGGGAGCCCCAACTACAATGAGCAGTTCTTC. This encodes CAPIVGSPNYNEQFF. V usage is TRBV10-3 and J usage is TRBJ2-1; possible D gene TRBD2, 5 bases. This CDR3 has 15 amino acids. Trimming pared 11 bases from V and 3 bases from J, leaving 20 bases between. Germline V gene data show CDR1 as ENHRY and CDR2 as SYGVKD.

The genes are TRBV14 and TRBJ2-1; 9 nucleotides match TRBD2. The CDR3 has 15 residues. Germline V lookup: CDR1 SGHDN, CDR2 FVKESK. V gave up 1 base and J gave up 7 bases; unmatched junction bases: 5. CDR3 coding DNA: TGTGCCAGCAGCCAAGCAGGGCTAGCGGGGAATGAGCAGTTCTTC. It encodes CASSQAGLAGNEQFF.

This clone was observed a single time. The rearrangement uses TRBV4-1 and TRBJ2-1; D uncertain. CDR1 and CDR2 from the germline V gene are MGHRA and YSYEKL. This CDR3 is 13 amino acids long. The V gene lost 4 bases and the J gene lost 7 bases, with 11 bases spanning the gap. CDR3 DNA: TGCGCCAGCAGCCTTACTTCCGAAAATGAGCAGTTCTTC. The encoded protein is CASSLTSENEQFF.